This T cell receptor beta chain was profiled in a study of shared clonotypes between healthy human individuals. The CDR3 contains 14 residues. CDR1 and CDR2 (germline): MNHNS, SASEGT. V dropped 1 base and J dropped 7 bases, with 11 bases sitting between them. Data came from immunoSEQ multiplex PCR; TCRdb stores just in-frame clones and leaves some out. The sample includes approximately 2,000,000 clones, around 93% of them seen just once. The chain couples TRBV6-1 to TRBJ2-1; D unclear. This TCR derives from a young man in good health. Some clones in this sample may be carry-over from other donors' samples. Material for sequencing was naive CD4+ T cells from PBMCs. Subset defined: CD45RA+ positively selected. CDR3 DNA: TGTGCCAGCAGTGAAGGACGCTCCTGGAATGAGCAGTTCTTC. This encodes CASSEGRSWNEQFF.